The rows below give T cell receptor beta chains drawn from one sample of a study of PD-L1 blockade in urothelial cancer. The table came from immunoSEQ multiplex PCR; TCRdb's copy has only in-frame clones and leaves some out. The sample has about 36,000 clones; 84% are singletons. Sequenced material: PBMCs, taken around atezolizumab (anti-PD-L1) treatment. The receptors derive from a middle-aged man with urothelial cancer. Both conserved end residues are part of each CDR3. A D gene is named only where the DNA matches it firmly. The size field is filled for only some rows; it gives once, few, many or a size class.

abundance	v_gene	d_gene	j_gene	CDR3nt	CDR3aa
once	TRBV6-5	-	TRBJ1-1	TGTGCCAGCAGTTATCTTTCTGAAGCTTTCTTT	CASSYLSEAFF
-	TRBV28	-	TRBJ2-7	TGTGCCAGCAGTCCCTCGGGGAGCTCCTACGAGCAGTACTTC	CASSPSGSSYEQYF
-	TRBV9	-	TRBJ2-7	TGTGCCAGCAGCGTAGGAAGGACAAGCTACGAGCAGTACTTC	CASSVGRTSYEQYF
-	TRBV7-9	-	TRBJ1-1	TGTGCCAGCAGCTTTGCCAGGGACATGAACACTGAAGCTTTCTTT	CASSFARDMNTEAFF
once	TRBV28	-	TRBJ1-4	TGTGCCAGCAGTTTATCAGGGCGAAAACTGTTTTTT	CASSLSGRKLFF
-	TRBV6-5	TRBD2	TRBJ2-1	TGTGCCAGCAGTTACTCGGCTAGCGGGAGATGGAATGAGCAGTTCTTC	CASSYSASGRWNEQFF
few	TRBV19	-	TRBJ1-1	TGTGCCAGTACGGGACACCCGAACACTGAAGCTTTCTTT	CASTGHPNTEAFF
-	TRBV6-1	-	TRBJ2-5	TGTGCCAGCAGCGAAAGGGGCGCCAAGGAGACCCAGTACTTC	CASSERGAKETQYF
few	TRBV28	-	TRBJ2-7	TGTGCCAGCAGTTTCCCCCGGGTGAGGCGGGCCCTCTCCTACGAGCAGTACTTC	CASSFPRVRRALSYEQYF
-	TRBV18	-	TRBJ2-1	TGTGCCAGCTCAAAACTAGCTGGCAACTACAATGAGCAGTTCTTC	CASSKLAGNYNEQFF
few	TRBV6-5	-	TRBJ1-2	TGTGCCAGCAGTTCCCTAACGGGGAGGGATGGCTACACCTTC	CASSSLTGRDGYTF
-	TRBV19	-	TRBJ1-2	TGTGCCAGTAGTAGATCCGGTAAAGAAGCCCTCTATGGCTACACCTTC	CASSRSGKEALYGYTF
-	TRBV7-9	-	TRBJ1-1	TGTGCCAGCAGCCCACCGAGGGTAGGGGGCACTGAAGCTTTCTTT	CASSPPRVGGTEAFF
-	TRBV18	TRBD1	TRBJ1-5	TGTGCCAGCTCACGGACAGGGGGGGGCAATCAGCCCCAGCATTTT	CASSRTGGGNQPQHF
-	TRBV5-1	-	TRBJ2-3	TGCGCCAGCAGCTTGGATGTGTCTACCACAGATACGCAGTATTTT	CASSLDVSTTDTQYF
-	TRBV5-1	TRBD2	TRBJ2-2	TGCGCCAGCAGCGCCGGGGGACTAGCGGGAGGTCACACCGGGGAGCTGTTTTTT	CASSAGGLAGGHTGELFF
-	TRBV11-3	TRBD2	TRBJ2-1	TGTGCCAGCAGCCGAGGACTAGCCCCCTACAATGAGCAGTTCTTC	CASSRGLAPYNEQFF
once	TRBV5-6	-	TRBJ2-7	TGTGCCAGCAGCTTCCAAGGGGTCAACTACGAGCAGTACTTC	CASSFQGVNYEQYF
-	TRBV11-3	-	TRBJ2-3	TGTGCCAGCAGCTCGCGATCCGGGGAAGATACGCAGTATTTT	CASSSRSGEDTQYF
-	TRBV7-9	TRBD2	TRBJ2-5	TGTGCCAGCAGCGAAGGACTAGCGGAAGAGACCCAGTACTTC	CASSEGLAEETQYF
-	TRBV19	-	TRBJ1-1	TGTGCCAGTAACATCCCGGGGGGAACCGAAGCTTTCTTT	CASNIPGGTEAFF
-	TRBV9	-	TRBJ2-1	TGTGCCAGCAGCTCCCGGGACTCCCTATACAATGAGCAGTTCTTC	CASSSRDSLYNEQFF
-	TRBV5-1	TRBD2	TRBJ2-3	TGCGCCAGCAGCTTGGGGGCGGGAGGTCTTCTAGACACAGATACGCAGTATTTT	CASSLGAGGLLDTDTQYF
-	TRBV7-2	-	TRBJ2-2	TGTGCCAGCAGCTTGACCGGGACTCCGAACACCGGGGAGCTGTTTTTT	CASSLTGTPNTGELFF
-	TRBV5-1	TRBD1	TRBJ1-1	TGCGCCAGCAGCCCCGGGACAGGGTCCACTGAAGCTTTCTTT	CASSPGTGSTEAFF
-	TRBV4-1	-	TRBJ2-7	TGCGCCAGCAGCCAAGATCGTGGCGGCCGACGGGTCGAGCAGTACTTC	CASSQDRGGRRVEQYF
-	TRBV2	-	TRBJ2-1	TGTGCCAGCACACTTAGACTAGAGGCTGCGAGCTCCTACAATGAGCAGTTCTTC	CASTLRLEAASSYNEQFF
-	TRBV7-2	-	TRBJ1-1	TGTGCCAGCAGCCGGCCGGGGGTCCCAACGGAAGCTTTCTTT	CASSRPGVPTEAFF
-	TRBV6-1	-	TRBJ2-1	TGTGCCGGAAGACTAGTAGAGGTCGGTGAGCAGTTCTTC	CAGRLVEVGEQFF
-	TRBV4-2	-	TRBJ2-5	TGTGCCAGCAGTCTGACAGACCAAGAGACCCAGTACTTC	CASSLTDQETQYF
-	TRBV9	-	TRBJ1-1	TGTGCCAGCAGCGGGGGAGAGAACACTGAAGCTTTCTTT	CASSGGENTEAFF
-	TRBV14	-	TRBJ2-3	TGTGCCAGCAGCCAGTGGAGGGGCGCAGATACGCAGTATTTT	CASSQWRGADTQYF
-	TRBV28	-	TRBJ1-1	TGTGCCGGCAGGACACTCATGAACACTGAAGCTTTCTTT	CAGRTLMNTEAFF
-	TRBV27	-	TRBJ1-1	TGTGCCAGCACCCCCGCGGCGGGGCAGATGAACACTGAAGCTTTCTTT	CASTPAAGQMNTEAFF
-	TRBV5-5	TRBD2	TRBJ2-7	TGTGCCAGCAGCTTGGTACTAGCGGGCTCCTACGAGCAGTACTTC	CASSLVLAGSYEQYF
-	TRBV19	-	TRBJ2-1	TGTGCCACCTCCCCCCCGGGGAAGGAGCAGTTCTTC	CATSPPGKEQFF
-	TRBV28	-	TRBJ1-1	TGTGCCAGCAGGCCCGGGTTTTTCTCTGAAGCTTTCTTT	CASRPGFFSEAFF
-	TRBV6-6	-	TRBJ2-1	TGTGCCAGCAGCCAGGGGAATTCTAATGAGCAGTTCTTC	CASSQGNSNEQFF
-	TRBV7-2	TRBD2	TRBJ2-1	TGTGCCAGCAGTCTCGGGACTAGCGGGAGGAGGAGGGGCAATGAGCAGTTCTTC	CASSLGTSGRRRGNEQFF
-	TRBV11-2	TRBD2	TRBJ2-1	TGTGCCAGCAGCCCCGGGACTAGTCGAGTCCATGAGCAGTTCTTC	CASSPGTSRVHEQFF
-	TRBV19	-	TRBJ2-2	TGTGCCAGTAGTATAACAGGGTTGGCCGGGGAGCTGTTTTTT	CASSITGLAGELFF
-	TRBV4-2	-	TRBJ2-3	TGTGCCAGCAGCCAAGAAGCCGCCCCGAGGTCGGATACGCAGTATTTT	CASSQEAAPRSDTQYF
few	TRBV5-6	TRBD1	TRBJ2-5	TGTGCCAGCAGCTTGGTCGTGACAGGGGAGACCCAGTACTTC	CASSLVVTGETQYF
-	TRBV28	TRBD2	TRBJ2-1	TGTGCCACGGGTGGGGCGGGAGGGATCAATGAGCAGTTCTTC	CATGGAGGINEQFF
once	TRBV7-3	-	TRBJ2-7	TGTGCCAGCAGCTTAATGGGCGGGAACTACGAGCAGTACTTC	CASSLMGGNYEQYF
-	TRBV7-3	-	TRBJ1-1	TGTGCCAGCAGCTTACGGGGTCAATCTACGAACACTGAAGCTTTCTTT	CASSLRGQSTNTEAFF
-	TRBV7-9	TRBD2	TRBJ2-3	TGTGCCAGCAGCCCATCTAGCGGTGGCACAGATACGCAGTATTTT	CASSPSSGGTDTQYF
-	TRBV5-1	TRBD2	TRBJ2-1	TGCGCCAGCAGCCTACGGACTAGCGGGAGCCCCTACAATGAGCAGTTCTTC	CASSLRTSGSPYNEQFF
-	TRBV5-6	TRBD2	TRBJ2-7	TGTGCCAGCAGCTTGGGTCTAGCGGGAAGATACGAGCAGTACTTC	CASSLGLAGRYEQYF
-	TRBV5-8	TRBD2	TRBJ2-1	TGTGCCAGCAGCTTGGCCGAACTAGCGGGAGGCCTGAGCTCCTACAATGAGCAGTTCTTC	CASSLAELAGGLSSYNEQFF
-	TRBV5-1	TRBD1	TRBJ1-1	TGCGCCAGCAGCGCGGGACAGCTCATGAACACTGAAGCTTTCTTT	CASSAGQLMNTEAFF
-	TRBV20-1	-	TRBJ2-5	TGCAGTACAGGGCCCCGGGAGACCCAGTACTTC	CSTGPRETQYF
-	TRBV9	TRBD1	TRBJ1-2	TGTGCCAGCAGCGCCCTCGGGGGACAGGGAAAAACCTTC	CASSALGGQGKTF
-	TRBV21-1	-	TRBJ1-1	TGTGCCAGCAGCAAAAGGGCGGGACAGGGGGGGTTCACTGAAGCTTTCTTT	CASSKRAGQGGFTEAFF
-	TRBV28	TRBD1	TRBJ1-5	TGTGCCAGCAGTTCCACACTATGGACAGGGAGAGAGCAGCCCCAGCATTTT	CASSSTLWTGREQPQHF
-	TRBV28	TRBD2	TRBJ2-5	TGTGCCAGCAGTTTACTCCCTAGCGGGAGAGAGACCCAGTACTTC	CASSLLPSGRETQYF
-	TRBV11-2	-	TRBJ2-3	TGTGCCAGCAGCTTAGGTGACAGGCTACGGGACCCTAGCACAGATACGCAGTATTTT	CASSLGDRLRDPSTDTQYF
-	TRBV18	TRBD2	TRBJ2-5	TGTGCCAGCTCGCCTGGACTAGGGGAGACCCAGTACTTC	CASSPGLGETQYF